The TCR beta chain under discussion was sequenced for a study of blood T cell repertoires in COVID-19. Study at large: Italy, Spain and the United States were the sources of the convalescent and acute COVID-19 samples.

Sequenced by immunoSEQ multiplex PCR; TCRdb stores in-frame clones only, minus some. The sample includes 150,000 to 200,000 clones, around 90% of them seen just once. V shed 5 bases and J 3 bases; nucleotides not matched to a gene: 5. Germline CDR1 is KGHDR and CDR2 is SFDVKD. The CDR3 sequence is 16 residues long. The source of this sequence is a man aged 60-69 years with acute or convalescent COVID-19. Sequencing used peripheral blood. J is TRBJ2-1 and V is TRBV24-1, with TRBD2 identical over 11 bases. The CDR3 here is CATSAVSGRVYNEQFF. The CDR3 bases are TGTGCCACCAGTGCAGTTAGCGGGAGGGTCTACAATGAGCAGTTCTTC.